This record looks at one TCR beta chain sequence and its context. This sample stems from a study of blood T cell repertoires in COVID-19. Assay used: immunoSEQ multiplex PCR; TCRdb lists only in-frame clones, some missing. Among 150,000 or so clones listed, 87% were seen once. The length of the CDR3 is 17 residues. J gave up 2 bases and V 7 bases, and 14 bases lay outside the gene matches. Per the germline V gene, CDR1 is SNHLY and CDR2 is FYNNEI. Exposed participants encountered a COVID-19 case during the 2 weeks preceding study entry. This chain joins TRBV2 and TRBJ1-5; 7 bases map to TRBD1. The clonotype was recovered from a middle-aged woman who had been exposed to COVID-19. Sequencing used PBMCs or T cells enriched from blood (not recorded which). The CDR3 DNA reads TGTGCCAGCAAGGAGCCCGACAGGGTTAGTGGCAATCAGCCCCAGCATTTT. It specifies CASKEPDRVSGNQPQHF.